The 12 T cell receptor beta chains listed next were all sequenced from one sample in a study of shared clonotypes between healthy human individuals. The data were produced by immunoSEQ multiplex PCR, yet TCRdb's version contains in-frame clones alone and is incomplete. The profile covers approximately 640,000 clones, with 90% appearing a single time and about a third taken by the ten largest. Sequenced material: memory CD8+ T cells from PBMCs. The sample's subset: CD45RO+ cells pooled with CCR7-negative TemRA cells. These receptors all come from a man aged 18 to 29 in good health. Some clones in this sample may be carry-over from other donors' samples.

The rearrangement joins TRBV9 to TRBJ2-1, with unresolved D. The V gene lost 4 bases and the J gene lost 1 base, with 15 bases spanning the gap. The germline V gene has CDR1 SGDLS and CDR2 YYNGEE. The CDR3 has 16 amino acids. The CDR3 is CASSPRPSSSYNEQFF. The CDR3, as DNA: TGTGCCAGCAGCCCCCGTCCATCTAGTTCCTACAATGAGCAGTTCTTC.

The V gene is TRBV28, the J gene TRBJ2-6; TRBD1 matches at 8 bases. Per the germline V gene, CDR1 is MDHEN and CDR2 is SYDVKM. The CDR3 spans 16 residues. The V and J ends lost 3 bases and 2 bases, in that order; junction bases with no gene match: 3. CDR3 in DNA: TGTGCCAGCAGTTTCGACAGGGGTACTGGGGCCAACGTCCTGACTTTC. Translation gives CASSFDRGTGANVLTF.

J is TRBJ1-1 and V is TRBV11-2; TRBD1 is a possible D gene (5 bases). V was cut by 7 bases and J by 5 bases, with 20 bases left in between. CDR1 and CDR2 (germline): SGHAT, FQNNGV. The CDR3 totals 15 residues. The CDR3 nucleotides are TGTGCCAGCACCCCCTTAAAGGGGAAAAGAACTGAAGCTTTCTTT. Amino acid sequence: CASTPLKGKRTEAFF. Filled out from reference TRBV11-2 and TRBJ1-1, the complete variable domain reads EAGVAQSPRYKIIEKRQSVAFWCNPISGHATLYWYQQILGQGPKLLIQFQNNGVVDDSQLPKDRFSAERLKGVDSTLKIQPAKLEDSAVYLCASTPLKGKRTEAFFGQGTRLTVV.

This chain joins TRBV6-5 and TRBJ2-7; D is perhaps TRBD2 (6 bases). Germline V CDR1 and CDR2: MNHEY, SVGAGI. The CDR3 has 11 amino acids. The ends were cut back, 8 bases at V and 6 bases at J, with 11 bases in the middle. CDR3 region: CASRMGGEQYF. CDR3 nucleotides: TGTGCCAGCCGTATGGGGGGCGAGCAGTACTTC.

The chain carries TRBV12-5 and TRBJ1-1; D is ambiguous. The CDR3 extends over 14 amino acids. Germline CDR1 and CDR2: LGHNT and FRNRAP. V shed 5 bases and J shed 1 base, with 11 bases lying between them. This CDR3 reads CASGLQSTNTEAFF. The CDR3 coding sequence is TGTGCTAGTGGTCTACAGAGCACGAACACTGAAGCTTTCTTT.

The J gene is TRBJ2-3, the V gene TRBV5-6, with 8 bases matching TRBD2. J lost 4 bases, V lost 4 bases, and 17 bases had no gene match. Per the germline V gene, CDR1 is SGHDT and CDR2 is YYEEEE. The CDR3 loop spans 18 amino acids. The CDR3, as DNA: TGTGCCAGCAGCCCCACGCTGGCGGGAGGAGTCCTGGCAGATACGCAGTATTTT. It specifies CASSPTLAGGVLADTQYF.

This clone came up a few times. CDR3 DNA: TGTGCCAGCGGCCTAGCTTCCATCGCCACCACCGGGGAGCTGTTTTTT. Translating it yields CASGLASIATTGELFF. The chain has TRBV9 and TRBJ2-2; maybe TRBD2 (5 bases). The germline CDR1 and CDR2 sequences are SGDLS and YYNGEE. This CDR3 spans 16 amino acids. V was clipped by 7 bases and J by 4 bases, with 20 bases between them.

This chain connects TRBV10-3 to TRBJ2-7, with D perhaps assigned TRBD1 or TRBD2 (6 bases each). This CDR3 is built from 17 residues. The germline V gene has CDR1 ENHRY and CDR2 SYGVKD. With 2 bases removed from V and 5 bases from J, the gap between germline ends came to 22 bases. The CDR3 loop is CAISESAGHQRDHEQYF. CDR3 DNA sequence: TGTGCCATCAGTGAGAGCGCGGGACATCAACGCGACCACGAGCAGTACTTC.

CDR3 residues: CATADSGRGSYNEQFF. The DNA for the CDR3 is TGTGCCACGGCGGATAGCGGGAGAGGTTCCTACAATGAGCAGTTCTTC. The chain links TRBV28 to TRBJ2-1; the match to TRBD2 covers 9 bases. The CDR3 sequence is 16 residues long. J gave up 1 base and V 10 bases, and 11 bases lay outside the gene matches. The germline CDR1 and CDR2 sequences are MDHEN and SYDVKM.

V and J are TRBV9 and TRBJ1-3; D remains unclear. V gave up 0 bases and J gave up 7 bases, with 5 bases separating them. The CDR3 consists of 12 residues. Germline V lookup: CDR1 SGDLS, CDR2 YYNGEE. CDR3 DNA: TGTGCCAGCAGCGTAGATCGGAACACCATATATTTT. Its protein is CASSVDRNTIYF.

In DNA form, the CDR3 reads TGTGCCAGCAGCTTTGGAGAGGGCTACGAGCAGTACTTC. Amino acids: CASSFGEGYEQYF. V and J are TRBV13 and TRBJ2-7; possible D gene TRBD2, 5 bases. The germline V and J ends were trimmed by 3 bases and 3 bases, with 9 bases remaining between them. The CDR3 has 13 residues. CDR1 is PRHDT and CDR2 is FYEKMQ in the germline V gene (reference sequence).

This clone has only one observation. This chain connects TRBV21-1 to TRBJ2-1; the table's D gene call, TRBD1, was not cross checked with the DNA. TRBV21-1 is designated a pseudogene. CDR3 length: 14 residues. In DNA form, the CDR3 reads TGTGCCAGCAGCAAAGTGAGAGCCAGGGATGAGCAGTTCTTC. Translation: CASSKVRARDEQFF.